The 28 T cell receptor beta chains presented below share a single source sample, sequenced in a study of T cell responses to AZD1222 COVID-19 vaccine. Libraries were prepared by immunoSEQ multiplex PCR; TCRdb keeps only in-frame clonotypes and omits some of them. There are about 50,000 clones in the sample; around 80% occur only once, and about 5% lies in the top ten. The input for sequencing was peripheral blood, taken 28 days after the second AZD1222 dose. The receptors originated from an adult who received the AZD1222 COVID-19 vaccine.

The V gene is TRBV5-1, the J gene TRBJ1-1; the D gene is possibly TRBD1 (6 bases). Germline loops: CDR1 SGHRS, CDR2 YFSETQ. The CDR3 has 13 amino acids. Trimming took 0 bases from V and 3 from J, leaving 6 bases between them. The CDR3 DNA reads TGCGCCAGCAGCTTGGCAGGGGACACTGAAGCTTTCTTT. This gives the protein CASSLAGDTEAFF.

The rearrangement uses TRBV7-9 and TRBJ1-5; a possible D gene is TRBD1 (5 bases). Germline V CDR1 and CDR2: SEHNR, FQNEAQ (reference sequence). The length of the CDR3 is 13 residues. V lost 5 bases, J lost 6 bases, and 11 bases lay in between. This chain's CDR3 is CASSLQGFQPQHF. The DNA for the CDR3 is TGTGCCAGCAGCCTCCAGGGTTTTCAGCCCCAGCATTTT.

The CDR3 protein is CASSPSGTDTQYF. For the CDR3, the DNA is TGTGCCAGCTCCCCTTCGGGCACAGATACGCAGTATTTT. V and J are TRBV18 and TRBJ2-3; D remains ambiguous. The V gene's germline CDR1 is KGHSH and CDR2 LQKENI. The CDR3 contains 13 residues. The V end lost 6 bases, the J end lost 1 base, and 8 bases lay between the germline ends.

The chain links TRBV3-1 (or the pseudogene TRBV3-2) to TRBJ1-5; 9 bases line up with TRBD1. Germline V gene data show CDR1 as LGHDT and CDR2 as YNNKEL (reference sequence). This CDR3 has 16 residues. With 1 base clipped from V and 6 bases from J, the junction kept 7 bases outside the gene matches. Written as DNA, the CDR3 is TGTGCCAGCAGCCAAGGATTTACAGGGGGCGGTCAGCCCCAGCATTTT. Its protein is CASSQGFTGGGQPQHF.

Written as DNA, the CDR3 is TGTGCCACCAGCAGGGACAGATCAGGACAGCTATACGAGCAGTACTTC. This encodes CATSRDRSGQLYEQYF. The chain couples TRBV15 to TRBJ2-7, with D maybe TRBD1 (6 bases). The CDR3 covers 16 residues. Germline CDR1 reads LNHNV; CDR2 reads YYDKDF (reference sequence). Trimming pared 3 bases from V and 4 bases from J, leaving 19 bases between.

V and J are TRBV11-2 and TRBJ1-1; D is perhaps TRBD1 (6 bases). V dropped 6 bases and J dropped 4 bases, with 21 bases sitting between them. CDR1 SGHAT and CDR2 FQNNGV come from the germline V gene. The CDR3 runs to 16 residues. The CDR3, as DNA: TGTGCCAGCAGTTCTCAACGGGGGGCGGTTGGCACTGAAGCTTTCTTT. Protein product: CASSSQRGAVGTEAFF.

The genes are TRBV10-2 and TRBJ1-2; 7 positions agree with TRBD1. CDR1 and CDR2 (germline): WSHSY, SAAADI. The ends lost 2 bases at V and 6 bases at J; junction bases unmatched: 9. The CDR3 covers 15 residues. The CDR3 sequence: CASSEQGRGQNGYTF. Here the CDR3 DNA reads TGCGCCAGCAGTGAGCAGGGTAGGGGGCAGAATGGCTACACCTTC.

The chain has TRBV10-3 and TRBJ2-7; 10 bases agree with TRBD1. Germline V CDR1 and CDR2: ENHRY, SYGVKD. The CDR3 totals 13 residues. The V segment lost 7 bases and the J segment 4 bases; nucleotides outside the gene matches: 4. The CDR3 nucleotides are TGTGCCATCAATGCGGGACAGGGGTACGAGCAGTACTTC. It specifies CAINAGQGYEQYF.

The chain is built from TRBV4-1 and TRBJ1-6; D is unclear. Between the trimmed V and J ends, which lost 0 bases and 4 bases, there was a span of 19 bases. CDR3 length: 19 amino acids. Germline values: CDR1 MGHRA, CDR2 YSYEKL. This CDR3 is CASSQDSFHLSQYNSPLHF. DNA of the CDR3: TGCGCCAGCAGCCAAGATTCTTTTCATCTGAGTCAGTATAATTCACCCCTCCACTTT.

The rearrangement joins TRBV9 to TRBJ2-7; 9 bases are a match to TRBD2. The germline gives CDR1 SGDLS, CDR2 YYNGEE. V shed 0 bases and J 6 bases; nucleotides not matched to a gene: 13. The length of the CDR3 is 17 residues. The CDR3 coding sequence is TGTGCCAGCAGCGTAGGCCCCCCTCAGCGGGAGGCCCTCGAGCAGTACTTC. Amino acid sequence: CASSVGPPQREALEQYF.

This clone has just a few counts. The rearrangement joins TRBV7-2 to TRBJ1-1, with no clear D. Trimming stripped 7 bases from V and 4 bases from J, with 13 bases between. The CDR3 is 13 amino acids. Germline-derived CDR1 and CDR2 are SGHTA and FQGNSA. The CDR3 bases are TGTGCCAGCAACCCGTTTTGGGGCACTGAAGCTTTCTTT. This codes for CASNPFWGTEAFF.

The V and J genes are TRBV6-5 and TRBJ2-7, with D possibly called TRBD1 or TRBD2 (5 bases each). The CDR3 is 14 amino acids. Germline V gene lookup returns CDR1 MNHEY and CDR2 SVGAGI. Trimming cost V 6 bases and J 0 bases, with 12 bases left between them. The CDR3 DNA is TGTGCCAGCAGGGGGACGGCTCACTCCTACGAGCAGTACTTC. Translation gives CASRGTAHSYEQYF.

The gene calls are TRBV19 and TRBJ2-1, with TRBD2 identical over 9 bases. V lost 6 bases, J lost 7 bases, and 7 bases stayed unmatched. The CDR3 has 14 amino acids. Germline CDR1 LNHDA, CDR2 SQIVND (reference sequence). The CDR3 sequence is CASRASGVRNEQFF. The CDR3 DNA is TGTGCCAGTAGGGCTAGCGGGGTTAGGAATGAGCAGTTCTTC.

The genes are TRBV29-1 and TRBJ2-3, with 9 bases that match TRBD2. With 4 bases clipped from V and 4 bases from J, the junction kept 9 bases outside the gene matches. Per the germline V gene, CDR1 is SQVTM and CDR2 is ANQGSEA. The CDR3 sequence is 15 residues long. As DNA, the CDR3 is TGCAGCGTTGCGAATAGCGGGAGAGGGGCAGATACGCAGTATTTT. Encoded protein: CSVANSGRGADTQYF.

The genes are TRBV2 and TRBJ1-1; no reliable D call. The CDR3 totals 15 residues. Germline-derived CDR1 and CDR2 are SNHLY and FYNNEI. The ends were cut back, 2 bases at V and 0 bases at J, with 10 bases in the middle. CDR3 bases: TGTGCCAGCAGTGAACGAACCTCGGTGAACACTGAAGCTTTCTTT. This sequence encodes CASSERTSVNTEAFF.

The rearrangement uses TRBV7-9 and TRBJ1-1; weak D call: TRBD1 (5 bases). V was clipped by 1 base and J by 5 bases, with 11 bases between them. From germline, CDR1 is SEHNR and CDR2 FQNEAQ (reference sequence). CDR3 size: 14 residues. In DNA form, the CDR3 reads TGTGCCAGCAGCTTAGGGCAGGGTTGGACTGAAGCTTTCTTT. It yields the protein CASSLGQGWTEAFF.

This chain uses TRBV3-1 (or the pseudogene TRBV3-2) with TRBJ1-1, with D possibly TRBD1 on 6 matching bases. The CDR3 is made up of 18 amino acids. Germline V lookup: CDR1 LGHDT, CDR2 YNNKEL (reference sequence). V was pared by 0 bases and J by 0 bases, with 17 bases between. The CDR3 spells CASSQEGIREGVNTEAFF. The CDR3 DNA sequence: TGTGCCAGCAGCCAAGAGGGAATCAGGGAGGGGGTGAACACTGAAGCTTTCTTT.

V and J are TRBV15 and TRBJ1-3; D is possibly TRBD1 (5 bases). This CDR3 contains 16 residues. Trimming cost V 0 bases and J 2 bases, with 11 bases left between them. Germline V gene lookup returns CDR1 LNHNV and CDR2 YYDKDF (reference sequence). Here the CDR3 reads CATSRDQGVTGNTIYF. The CDR3 nucleotides read TGTGCCACCAGCAGAGATCAAGGGGTTACTGGAAACACCATATATTTT.

J is TRBJ2-1 and V is TRBV12-3 or TRBV12-4; D gene uncertain. Between the trimmed V and J ends, which lost 5 bases and 8 bases, there was a span of 7 bases. The CDR3 has 11 residues. In DNA form, the CDR3 reads TGTGCCAGCAGTCATCAAGATGAGCAGTTCTTC. It is translated as CASSHQDEQFF.

V gene TRBV5-1 combines with J gene TRBJ1-1; 7 nucleotides align to TRBD1. Germline CDR1 SGHRS, CDR2 YFSETQ. CDR3 length: 14 amino acids. With 3 bases clipped from V and 1 base from J, the junction kept 3 bases outside the gene matches. Here the CDR3 DNA reads TGCGCCAGCAGCTCGGGACAGACGAACACTGAAGCTTTCTTT. Its protein is CASSSGQTNTEAFF.

The CDR3 is CASSLVQGGNSPLHF. DNA for the CDR3: TGTGCCAGCAGCTTAGTGCAGGGTGGGAATTCACCCCTCCACTTT. V usage is TRBV11-2 and J usage is TRBJ1-6; maybe TRBD1 (5 bases). V dropped 1 base and J dropped 7 bases, with 11 bases sitting between them. The CDR3 covers 15 residues. Germline lookup yields CDR1 SGHAT and CDR2 FQNNGV.

This rearrangement joins TRBV7-9 to TRBJ1-5; 8 nucleotides line up with TRBD1. Germline CDR1 and CDR2: SEHNR and FQNEAQ (reference sequence). The CDR3 runs 16 residues. V lost 1 base, J lost 5 bases, and 7 bases stayed unmatched. CDR3 in DNA: TGTGCCAGCAGCTTAGATCCCGGACAGGGAGATCAGCCCCAGCATTTT. Translating gives CASSLDPGQGDQPQHF.

This clone was counted between two and nine times. The same CDR3 can be traced to other DNA sequences in this sample. The chain recombines TRBV27 with TRBJ2-3; no firm D call. Germline V gene data show CDR1 as MNHEY and CDR2 as SMNVEV (reference sequence). There are 13 residues in the CDR3. V was shortened by 5 bases and J by 1 base, with 7 bases between the two germline ends. The DNA of the CDR3 is TGTGCCAGCAGTCTTAAACGCACAGATACGCAGTATTTT. Amino acid sequence: CASSLKRTDTQYF.

The V gene is TRBV27, the J gene TRBJ1-4; possible D gene TRBD1, 6 bases. The V and J ends lost 5 bases and 7 bases respectively, with 20 bases between them. Germline loops: CDR1 MNHEY, CDR2 SMNVEV (reference sequence). This CDR3 has 16 amino acids. Here the CDR3 reads CASSKRQVTAREKLFF. The CDR3 nucleotides are TGTGCCAGCAGTAAACGACAGGTGACGGCACGTGAAAAACTGTTTTTT.

The chain combines TRBV20-1 with TRBJ2-1, with TRBD1 as a possible D gene (9 bases). Trimming left V 3 bases short and J 6 bases short, with 27 bases between. The CDR3 covers 18 residues. Germline CDR1 and CDR2: DFQATT and SNEGSKA (reference sequence). The DNA for the CDR3 is TGCAGTGCTAGTTCCGGACAGGGGCGCCTTAGCGGGATCAATGAGCAGTTCTTC. As protein: CSASSGQGRLSGINEQFF.

This rearrangement joins TRBV5-1 to TRBJ1-6; weak D call: TRBD1 (5 bases). This CDR3 region has 15 residues. Germline V CDR1 and CDR2: SGHRS, YFSETQ. V lost 0 bases and J 4 bases, leaving 8 bases between the germline ends. CDR3 sequence (DNA): TGCGCCAGCAGCTTGGTCCAGGGTTATAATTCACCCCTCCACTTT. It specifies CASSLVQGYNSPLHF.

This chain links TRBV11-2 with TRBJ1-1; D not resolved. In germline, CDR1 is SGHAT, CDR2 FQNNGV. This CDR3 contains 14 residues. The germline V and J ends were trimmed by 5 bases and 4 bases, with 14 bases remaining between them. The CDR3 is CASSRSWESTEAFF. The CDR3 DNA reads as TGTGCCAGCAGCCGTTCATGGGAGAGCACTGAAGCTTTCTTT.

This clone was observed a single time. The chain uses TRBV3-1 (or the pseudogene TRBV3-2) and TRBJ2-1; 14 bases map to TRBD2. CDR3 size: 19 residues. CDR1 LGHDT and CDR2 YNNKEL come from the germline V gene (reference sequence). The trim removed 4 bases at V and 0 bases at J, leaving 8 bases unmatched. In DNA, the CDR3 is TGTGCCAGCAGCCTAGCCGGGACTAGCGGGAGAAGCTCCTACAATGAGCAGTTCTTC. It codes for CASSLAGTSGRSSYNEQFF.